This TCR beta chain is from a study of blood T cell repertoires in COVID-19. Study-level information: Spain, Italy and the United States supplied samples that represented acute and convalescent COVID-19. The analysed material was cDNA or gDNA that came from T cells, B-cell-depleted T cells, or PBMCs.

Original methodology: Reference gene primer amplification yielded estimated nucleated cell counts. Generated by immunoSEQ multiplex PCR, the TCRdb table keeps only in-frame clones and is missing some. Clone size and V and J calls were adopted from that table, with D and trimming inferred from the DNA. The data hold about 160,000 clones, with approximately 81% observed a single time. With regard to this clone: Germline and junction disagree at one end, which may indicate a read error.

Germline CDR1 is MDHEN and CDR2 is SYDVKM. The CDR3 loop spans 14 amino acids. The J gene is TRBJ1-2, the V gene TRBV28; 9 bases fit TRBD1. This TCR was recovered from a human donor with acute or convalescent COVID-19. The donor label of this sample is uncertain. The sequenced material came from peripheral blood. The CDR3 DNA reads TGTGCCAGCCGTTTCGAGGACAGGGGCTATGGCTACACCTTC. As protein: CASRFEDRGYGYTF.